This T cell receptor (beta chain) derives from a study of shared clonotypes between healthy human individuals. Whole-study results and caveats: Sharing across four donors was highest in naive CD4 (around 5%) and lowest in memory CD8 (0.4%).

It was about 190 ng DNA, approximately 30,000 T cell genomes, that sorted-subset replicate PCRs used. The table came from immunoSEQ multiplex PCR; TCRdb's copy has only in-frame clones and leaves some out. This table has about 550,000 clones, roughly 95% appearing once. Terminally differentiated effector memory CD45RA+ cells were left out of the naive CD8 fraction, which was CD45RO-negative and positively selected for CCR7. This clone was found once. Antigen specificity is unknown. Sequenced: naive CD8+ T cells sorted from blood. This sequence originates from a woman aged 25 to 39 in good health.

This CDR3 is CASSPKDGGLSYEQYF. In nucleotides, the CDR3 is TGTGCCAGCAGCCCCAAAGATGGGGGCCTGTCCTACGAGCAGTACTTC. This chain uses TRBV11-2 with TRBJ2-7, with TRBD1 as a possible D gene (6 bases). Germline lookup yields CDR1 SGHAT and CDR2 FQNNGV. The CDR3 has 16 amino acids. Deletions cut 5 bases from V and 1 base from J, with 18 bases between.